This T cell receptor beta chain came from a study of shared clonotypes between healthy human individuals. Germline CDR1 SEHNR, CDR2 FQNEAQ (reference sequence). Trimming took 2 bases from V and 5 from J; bases not matched to a gene: 7. The CDR3 contains 15 residues. Only CD45RO-negative cells positively selected for CCR7 counted as naive CD8 cells, so terminally differentiated effector memory CD45RA+ cells were excluded. Data came from immunoSEQ multiplex PCR; TCRdb stores just in-frame clones and leaves some out. The profile shows about 2.2 million clones, approximately 92% of them singletons. The rearrangement uses TRBV7-9 and TRBJ2-7; 9 nucleotides agree with TRBD2. Sequenced material: naive CD8+ T cells from PBMCs. This TCR was sampled from a man younger than 35 in good health. Some clones in this sample may be carry-over from other donors' samples. The CDR3 DNA reads TGTGCCAGCAGCTTACCGCCTAGCGGGACCCACGAGCAGTACTTC. Amino acids: CASSLPPSGTHEQYF.